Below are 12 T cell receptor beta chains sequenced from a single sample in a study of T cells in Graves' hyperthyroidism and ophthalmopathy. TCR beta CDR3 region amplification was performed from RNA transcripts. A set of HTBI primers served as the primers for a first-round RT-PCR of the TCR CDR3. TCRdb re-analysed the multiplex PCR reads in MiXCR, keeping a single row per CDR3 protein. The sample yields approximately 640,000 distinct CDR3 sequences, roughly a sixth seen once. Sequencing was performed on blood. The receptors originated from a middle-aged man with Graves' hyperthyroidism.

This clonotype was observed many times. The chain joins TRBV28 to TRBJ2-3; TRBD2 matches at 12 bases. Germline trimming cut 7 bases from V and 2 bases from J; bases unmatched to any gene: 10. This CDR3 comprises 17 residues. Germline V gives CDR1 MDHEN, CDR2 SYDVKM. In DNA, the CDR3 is TGTGCCAGCACCCAAGCGGGACTAGCGGGCTCCACAGATACGCAGTATTTT. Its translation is CASTQAGLAGSTDTQYF.

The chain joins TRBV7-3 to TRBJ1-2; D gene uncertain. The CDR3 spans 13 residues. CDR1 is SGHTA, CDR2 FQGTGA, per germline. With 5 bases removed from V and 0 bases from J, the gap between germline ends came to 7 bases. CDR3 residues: CASSPLANYGYTF. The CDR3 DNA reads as TGTGCCAGCAGCCCCTTAGCTAACTATGGCTACACCTTC.

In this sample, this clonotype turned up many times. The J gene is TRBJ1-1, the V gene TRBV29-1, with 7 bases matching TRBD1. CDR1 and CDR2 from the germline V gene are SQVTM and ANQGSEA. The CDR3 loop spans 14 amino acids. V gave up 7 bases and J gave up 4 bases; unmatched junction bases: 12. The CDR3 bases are TGCAGCGCTGGACAGGTAGGAAAGGTCACTGAAGCTTTCTTT. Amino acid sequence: CSAGQVGKVTEAFF.

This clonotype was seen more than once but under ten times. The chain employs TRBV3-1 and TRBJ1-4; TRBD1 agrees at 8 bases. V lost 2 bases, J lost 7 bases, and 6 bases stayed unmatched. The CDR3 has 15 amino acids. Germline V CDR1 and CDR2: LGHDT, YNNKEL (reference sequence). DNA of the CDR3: TGTGCCAGCAGCCAATCTGGACAGGGAGTTGAAAAACTGTTTTTT. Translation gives CASSQSGQGVEKLFF.

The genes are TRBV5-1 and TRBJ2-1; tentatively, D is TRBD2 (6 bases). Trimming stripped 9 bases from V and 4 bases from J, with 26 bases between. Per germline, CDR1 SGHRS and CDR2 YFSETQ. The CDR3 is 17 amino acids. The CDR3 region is CATAPYSRRATYNEQFF. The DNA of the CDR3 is TGCGCCACCGCCCCATATAGTAGGAGGGCCACTTACAATGAGCAGTTCTTC.

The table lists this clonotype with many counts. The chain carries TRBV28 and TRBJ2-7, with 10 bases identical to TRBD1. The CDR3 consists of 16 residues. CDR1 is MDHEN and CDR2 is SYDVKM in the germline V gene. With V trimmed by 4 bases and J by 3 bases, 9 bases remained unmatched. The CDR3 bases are TGTGCCAGCAGTTCCCCCCCCGGACAGGGGGTCTACGAGCAGTACTTC. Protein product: CASSSPPGQGVYEQYF.

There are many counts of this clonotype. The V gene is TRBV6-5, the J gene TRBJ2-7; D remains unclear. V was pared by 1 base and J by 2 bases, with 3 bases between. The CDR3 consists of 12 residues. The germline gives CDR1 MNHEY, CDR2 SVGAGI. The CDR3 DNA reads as TGTGCCAGCAGTTACTACGCCTACGAGCAGTACTTC. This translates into CASSYYAYEQYF.

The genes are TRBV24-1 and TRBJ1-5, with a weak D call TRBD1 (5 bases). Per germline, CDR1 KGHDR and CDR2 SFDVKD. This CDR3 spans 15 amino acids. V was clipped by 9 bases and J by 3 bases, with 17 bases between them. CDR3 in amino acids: CATGTGGYPNQPQHF. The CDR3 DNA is TGTGCCACCGGGACCGGGGGGTACCCCAATCAGCCCCAGCATTTT.

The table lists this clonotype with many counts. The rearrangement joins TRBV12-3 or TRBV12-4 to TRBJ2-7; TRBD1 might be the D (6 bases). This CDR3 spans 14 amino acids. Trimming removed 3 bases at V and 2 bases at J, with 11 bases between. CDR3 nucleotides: TGTGCCAGCAGTTTCCAGTCAGGGGCCTACGAGCAGTACTTC. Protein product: CASSFQSGAYEQYF.

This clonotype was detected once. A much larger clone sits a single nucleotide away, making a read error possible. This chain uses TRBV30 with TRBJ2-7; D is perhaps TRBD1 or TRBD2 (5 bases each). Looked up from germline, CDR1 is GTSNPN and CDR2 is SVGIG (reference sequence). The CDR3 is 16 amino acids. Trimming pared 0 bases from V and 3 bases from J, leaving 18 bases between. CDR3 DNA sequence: TGTGCCTGGAGTGTACGCCCGGGACGAGGATACTACGAGCAGTACTTC. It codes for CAWSVRPGRGYYEQYF.

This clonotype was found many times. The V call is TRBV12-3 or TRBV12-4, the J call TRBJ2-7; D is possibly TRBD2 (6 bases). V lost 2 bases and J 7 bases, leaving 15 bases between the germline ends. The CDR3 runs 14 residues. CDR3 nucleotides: TGTGCCAGCAGTTTACTCATCGGGGGACGGGAGCAGTACTTC. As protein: CASSLLIGGREQYF.

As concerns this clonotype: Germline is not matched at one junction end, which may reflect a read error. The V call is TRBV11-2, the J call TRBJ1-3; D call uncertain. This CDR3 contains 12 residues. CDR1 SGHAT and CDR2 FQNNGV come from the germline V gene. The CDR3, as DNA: TGTGCCAGCAGCTTAACGACAAACGCCATATATTTT. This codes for CASSLTTNAIYF.